This T cell receptor (beta chain) was captured in a study of neurological immune-mediated disorders. From 15-18 subjects, each sequencing run yielded over 160 million TCR-beta sequences. TCRdb re-analysed the 5' RACE reads in MiXCR, keeping a single row per CDR3 protein. The sample gives more than 40,000 distinct CDR3 sequences, roughly 14% of which show up once; around 4% is in the top ten. Study findings and constraints: None of the CDR3 amino acid sequences of expanded clones were shared across subjects, and this suggested private repertoires in all groups.

CD4+ or CD8+ T cells, 950,000 to 1,000,000 per library, were used for sorted libraries. CDR1 and CDR2 (germline): WSHSY, SAAADI. Trimming left V 3 bases short and J 4 bases short, with 21 bases between. The CDR3 extends over 18 amino acids. This clonotype came up many times. Its antigen is unidentified. The sequencing sample was made of CD4+ T cells from blood. The source is a woman aged 60-75 years with HTLV-1-associated myelopathy (HAM/TSP). The V gene is TRBV10-2, the J gene TRBJ2-2; D is perhaps TRBD1 or TRBD2 (6 bases each). The CDR3 sequence: CASSDPFVGGVGTGELFF. The CDR3 DNA follows: TGCGCCAGCAGTGATCCCTTTGTGGGGGGCGTCGGCACCGGGGAGCTGTTTTTT.